This T cell receptor (beta chain) comes out of a study of blood T cells in healthy people across ages. PBMCs numbering at least 7 million were isolated per sample. With respect to this clonotype: Its target is not known.

Broader study findings: Reliance upon unsorted PBMCs precluded definitive naive versus antigen-experienced comparison.

Then a second PCR, running about 6 to 12 cycles, was carried out with a sample-barcoded 5' primer and a J-beta primer mix. TCRdb itself ran the 5' RACE reads through MiXCR, one entry per CDR3 protein. The table includes about a million distinct CDR3 sequences, 51% detected once. CDR3 length: 14 amino acids. The germline V gene encodes CDR1 MGHDK and CDR2 SYGVNS. V was shortened by 4 bases and J by 4 bases, with 12 bases between the two germline ends. The chain recombines TRBV25-1 with TRBJ2-3; maybe TRBD2 (5 bases). The TCR comes from a woman aged 55-69 years in good health. Material for sequencing was blood. Here the CDR3 reads CASSGGERADTQYF. The CDR3, as DNA: TGTGCCAGCAGTGGGGGAGAGAGGGCAGATACGCAGTATTTT.